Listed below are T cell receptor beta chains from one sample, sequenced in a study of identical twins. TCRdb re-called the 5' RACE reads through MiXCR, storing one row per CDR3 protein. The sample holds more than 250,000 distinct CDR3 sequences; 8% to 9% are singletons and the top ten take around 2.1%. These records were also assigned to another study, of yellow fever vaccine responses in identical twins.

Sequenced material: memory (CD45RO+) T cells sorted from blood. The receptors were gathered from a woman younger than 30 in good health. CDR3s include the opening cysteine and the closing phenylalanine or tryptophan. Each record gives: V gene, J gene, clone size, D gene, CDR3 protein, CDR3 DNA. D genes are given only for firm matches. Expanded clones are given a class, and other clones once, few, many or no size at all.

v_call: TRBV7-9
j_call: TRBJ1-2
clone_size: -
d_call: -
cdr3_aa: CASSQTGNGYTF
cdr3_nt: TGTGCCAGCAGCCAAACGGGGAATGGCTACACCTTC

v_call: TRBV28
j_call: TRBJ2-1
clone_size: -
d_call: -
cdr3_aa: CASSDSRGSRGDEQFF
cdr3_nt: TGTGCCAGCAGTGACTCTCGGGGCTCCCGCGGGGATGAGCAGTTCTTC

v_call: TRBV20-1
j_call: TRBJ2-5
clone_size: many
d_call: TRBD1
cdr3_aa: CSALGDRGQETQYF
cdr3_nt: TGCAGTGCTCTTGGGGACAGGGGCCAAGAGACCCAGTACTTC

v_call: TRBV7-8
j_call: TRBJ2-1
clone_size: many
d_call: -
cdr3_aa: CASSSDNEQFF
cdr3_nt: TGTGCCAGCAGCTCGGACAATGAGCAGTTCTTC

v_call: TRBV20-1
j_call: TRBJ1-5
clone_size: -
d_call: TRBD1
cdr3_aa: CSARGPQGVSNQPQHF
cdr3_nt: TGCAGTGCTAGGGGTCCACAGGGGGTTAGCAATCAGCCCCAGCATTTT

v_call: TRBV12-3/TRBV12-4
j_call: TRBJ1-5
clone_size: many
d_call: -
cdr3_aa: CASSLTLNQPQHF
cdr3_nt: TGTGCCAGCAGTTTGACACTCAATCAGCCCCAGCATTTT

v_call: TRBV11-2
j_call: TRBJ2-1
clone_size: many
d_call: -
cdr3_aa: CASSQNRRSEQFF
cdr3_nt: TGTGCCAGCAGCCAAAACAGGCGTAGTGAGCAGTTCTTC

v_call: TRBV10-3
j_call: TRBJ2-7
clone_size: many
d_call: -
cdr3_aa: CAVSTEDYEQYF
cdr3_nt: TGTGCCGTGTCGACAGAGGACTACGAGCAGTACTTC

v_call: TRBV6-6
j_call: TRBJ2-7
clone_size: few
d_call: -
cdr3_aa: CATEWAGEQYF
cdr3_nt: TGTGCCACCGAATGGGCGGGCGAGCAGTACTTC

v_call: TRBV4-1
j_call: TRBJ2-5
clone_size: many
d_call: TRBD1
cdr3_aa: CASSQVDRFRETQYF
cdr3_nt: TGCGCCAGCAGCCAAGTGGACAGGTTCCGGGAGACCCAGTACTTC

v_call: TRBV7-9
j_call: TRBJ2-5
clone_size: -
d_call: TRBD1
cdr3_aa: CASSLARGQGIQETQYF
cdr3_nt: TGTGCCAGCAGCTTAGCCCGGGGACAGGGAATCCAAGAGACCCAGTACTTC

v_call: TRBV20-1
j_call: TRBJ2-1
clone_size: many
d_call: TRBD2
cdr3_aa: CSARAVAGVGYNEQFF
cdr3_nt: TGCAGTGCTAGAGCGGTAGCGGGAGTAGGTTACAATGAGCAGTTCTTC

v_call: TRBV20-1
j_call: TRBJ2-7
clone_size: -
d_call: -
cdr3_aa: CSARDGSALSYEQYF
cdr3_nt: TGCAGTGCTAGAGACGGCAGCGCCCTATCCTACGAGCAGTACTTC

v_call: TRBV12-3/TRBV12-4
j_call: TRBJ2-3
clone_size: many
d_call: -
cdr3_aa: CASSPAPGMGPTDTQYF
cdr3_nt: TGTGCCAGCAGTCCGGCGCCAGGAATGGGCCCTACAGATACGCAGTATTTT

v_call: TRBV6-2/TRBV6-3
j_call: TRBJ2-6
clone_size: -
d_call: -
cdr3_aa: CASSGVGQSFSGANVLTF
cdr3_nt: TGTGCCAGCTCGGGAGTGGGACAGTCCTTCTCTGGGGCCAACGTCCTGACTTTC

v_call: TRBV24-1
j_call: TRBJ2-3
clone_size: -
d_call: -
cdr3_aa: CATSDPQGGRDTQYF
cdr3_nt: TGTGCCACCAGTGATCCCCAGGGGGGCAGAGATACGCAGTATTTT

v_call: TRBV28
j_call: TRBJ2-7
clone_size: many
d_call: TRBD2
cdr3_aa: CASRLSGNLAYEQYF
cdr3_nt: TGTGCCAGCAGACTAAGCGGGAATTTGGCTTACGAGCAGTACTTC

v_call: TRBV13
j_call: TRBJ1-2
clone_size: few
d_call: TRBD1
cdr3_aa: CASTPDRARGYTF
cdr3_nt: TGTGCCAGCACCCCCGACAGGGCGAGGGGCTACACCTTC

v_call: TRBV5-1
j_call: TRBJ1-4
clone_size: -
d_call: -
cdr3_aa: CASSLGWGDGEKLFF
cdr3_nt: TGCGCCAGCAGCCTCGGGTGGGGAGACGGGGAAAAACTGTTTTTT

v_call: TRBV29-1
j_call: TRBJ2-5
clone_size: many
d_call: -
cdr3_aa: CSVERGWETQYF
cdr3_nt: TGCAGCGTTGAGAGGGGTTGGGAGACCCAGTACTTC

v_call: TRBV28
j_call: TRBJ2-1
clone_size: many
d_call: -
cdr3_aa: CASSLFGRDGSYNEQFF
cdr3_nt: TGTGCCAGCAGTTTATTCGGTCGGGATGGGTCCTACAATGAGCAGTTCTTC

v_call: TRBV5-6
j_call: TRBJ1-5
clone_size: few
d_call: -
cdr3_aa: CASSFGGSGAYGQPQHF
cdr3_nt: TGTGCCAGCAGCTTTGGGGGAAGTGGGGCTTATGGACAGCCCCAGCATTTT

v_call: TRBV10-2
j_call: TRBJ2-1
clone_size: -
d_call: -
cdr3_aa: CASSEGAGIEYSYNEQFF
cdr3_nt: TGCGCCAGCAGTGAGGGTGCGGGTATCGAATACTCCTACAATGAGCAGTTCTTC

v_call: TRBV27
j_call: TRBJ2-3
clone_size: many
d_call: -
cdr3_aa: CASSRDPERLDTQYF
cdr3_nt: TGTGCCAGCAGTCGGGACCCTGAAAGGCTAGATACGCAGTATTTT

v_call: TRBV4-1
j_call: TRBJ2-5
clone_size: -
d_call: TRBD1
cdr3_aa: CASSQGWGQGAETQYF
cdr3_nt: TGCGCCAGCAGCCAAGGATGGGGACAGGGGGCGGAGACCCAGTACTTC

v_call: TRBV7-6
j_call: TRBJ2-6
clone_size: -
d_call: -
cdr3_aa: CASSLGAGSPSGTGANVLTF
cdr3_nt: TGTGCCAGCAGCTTAGGGGCAGGGTCCCCATCGGGGACTGGGGCCAACGTCCTGACTTTC

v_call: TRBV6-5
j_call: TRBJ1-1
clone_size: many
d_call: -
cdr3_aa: CASSYLGRSNTEAFF
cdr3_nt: TGTGCCAGCAGTTACCTAGGCAGGTCGAACACTGAAGCTTTCTTT

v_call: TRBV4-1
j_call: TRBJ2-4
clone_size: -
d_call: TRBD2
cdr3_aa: CANRGRENIQYF
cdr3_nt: TGCGCCAACCGCGGGAGGGAAAACATTCAGTACTTC

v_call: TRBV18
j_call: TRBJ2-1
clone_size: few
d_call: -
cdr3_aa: CASSPPGDEQFF
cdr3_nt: TGTGCCAGCTCACCCCCGGGCGATGAGCAGTTCTTC

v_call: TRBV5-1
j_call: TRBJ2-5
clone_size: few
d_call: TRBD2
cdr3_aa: CASSLGTSRETQYF
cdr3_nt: TGCGCCAGCAGCTTGGGGACTAGTCGCGAGACCCAGTACTTC

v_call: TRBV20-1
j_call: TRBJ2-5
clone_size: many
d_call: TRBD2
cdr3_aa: CSVPGGAMETQYF
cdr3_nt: TGCAGTGTACCCGGGGGGGCCATGGAGACCCAGTACTTC

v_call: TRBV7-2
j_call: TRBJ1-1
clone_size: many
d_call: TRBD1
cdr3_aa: CASSLRVAQGAVEAFF
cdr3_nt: TGTGCCAGCAGCTTAAGGGTCGCACAGGGGGCAGTTGAAGCTTTCTTT

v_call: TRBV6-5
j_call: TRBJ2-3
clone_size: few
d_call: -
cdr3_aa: CASSNTGRGYTQYF
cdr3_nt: TGTGCCAGCAGTAACACGGGTCGTGGGTATACGCAGTATTTT

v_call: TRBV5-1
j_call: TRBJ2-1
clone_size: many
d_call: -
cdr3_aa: CASSFGQTYNEQFF
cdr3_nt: TGCGCCAGCAGCTTTGGCCAGACATACAATGAGCAGTTCTTC

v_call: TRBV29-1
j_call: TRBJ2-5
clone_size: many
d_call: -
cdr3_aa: CSVETGDGRKETQYF
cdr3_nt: TGCAGCGTTGAGACCGGGGACGGGAGAAAAGAGACCCAGTACTTC

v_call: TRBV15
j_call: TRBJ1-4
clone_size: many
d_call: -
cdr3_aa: CATSSRLTTNEKLFF
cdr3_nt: TGTGCCACCAGCTCCCGGCTTACAACTAATGAAAAACTGTTTTTT

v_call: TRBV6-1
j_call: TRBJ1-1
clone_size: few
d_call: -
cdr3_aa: CASTPTHRATEAFF
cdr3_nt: TGTGCCAGCACCCCCACCCACAGGGCCACTGAAGCTTTCTTT

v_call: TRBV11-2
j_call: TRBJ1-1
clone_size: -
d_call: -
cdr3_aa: CASSLVGKNTEAFF
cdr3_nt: TGTGCCAGCAGCCTAGTGGGGAAGAACACTGAAGCTTTCTTT

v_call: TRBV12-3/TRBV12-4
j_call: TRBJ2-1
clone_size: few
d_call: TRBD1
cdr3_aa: CASTHTGGGNNEQFF
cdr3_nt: TGTGCCAGCACTCACACAGGGGGCGGGAACAATGAGCAGTTCTTC

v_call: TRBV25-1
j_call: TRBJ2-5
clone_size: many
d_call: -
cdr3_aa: CASSGPTQYF
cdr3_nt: TGTGCCAGCAGTGGCCCCACCCAGTACTTC

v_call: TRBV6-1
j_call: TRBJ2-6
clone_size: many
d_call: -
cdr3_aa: CASSAYSDSSGANVLTF
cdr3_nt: TGTGCCAGCAGTGCATATTCAGACAGCTCTGGGGCCAACGTCCTGACTTTC

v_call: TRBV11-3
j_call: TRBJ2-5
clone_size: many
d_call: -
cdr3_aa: CASSLVSETQYF
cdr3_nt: TGTGCCAGCAGCTTAGTCTCGGAGACCCAGTACTTC

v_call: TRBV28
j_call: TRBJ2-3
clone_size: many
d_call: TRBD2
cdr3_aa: CASSHSLGLLAARRDTQYF
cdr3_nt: TGTGCCAGCAGTCACTCCCTGGGCCTTCTAGCGGCCAGGAGGGATACGCAGTATTTT

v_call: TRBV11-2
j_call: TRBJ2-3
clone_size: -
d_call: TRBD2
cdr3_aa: CASSLDWAGGTDTQYF
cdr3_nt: TGTGCCAGCAGCTTAGATTGGGCGGGGGGCACAGATACGCAGTATTTT

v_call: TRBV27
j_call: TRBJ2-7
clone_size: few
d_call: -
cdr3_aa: CASSLMYGYGYEQYF
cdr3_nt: TGTGCCAGCAGTTTAATGTATGGGTACGGTTACGAGCAGTACTTC

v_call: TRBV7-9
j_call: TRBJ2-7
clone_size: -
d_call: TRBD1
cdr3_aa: CASSFPRDRGRNEQYF
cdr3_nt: TGTGCCAGCAGCTTTCCGCGTGACAGGGGGCGGAATGAGCAGTACTTC

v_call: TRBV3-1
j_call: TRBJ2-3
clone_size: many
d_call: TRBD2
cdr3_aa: CASSQSGADTQYF
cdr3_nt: TGTGCCAGCAGCCAAAGCGGGGCAGATACGCAGTATTTT

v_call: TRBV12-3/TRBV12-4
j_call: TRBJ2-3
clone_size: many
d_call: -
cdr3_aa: CASSFRGVTDTQYF
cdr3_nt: TGTGCCAGCAGTTTTAGGGGGGTTACAGATACGCAGTATTTT

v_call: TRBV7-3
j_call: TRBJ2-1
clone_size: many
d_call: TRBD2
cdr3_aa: CASSLFSGSYNEQFF
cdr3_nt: TGTGCCAGCAGCTTGTTCAGCGGGAGTTACAATGAGCAGTTCTTC

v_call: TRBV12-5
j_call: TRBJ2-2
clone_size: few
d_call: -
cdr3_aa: CASGLNPGKGGELFF
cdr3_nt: TGTGCTAGTGGTTTGAACCCAGGGAAGGGCGGGGAGCTGTTTTTT

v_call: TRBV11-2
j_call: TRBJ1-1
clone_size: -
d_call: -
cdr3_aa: CASSLGAEGEAFF
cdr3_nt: TGTGCCAGCAGCTTAGGGGCGGAAGGGGAAGCTTTCTTT

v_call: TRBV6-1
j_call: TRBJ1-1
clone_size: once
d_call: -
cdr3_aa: CASGFLTGTEAFF
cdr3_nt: TGTGCCAGCGGCTTCTTGACTGGGACTGAAGCTTTCTTT

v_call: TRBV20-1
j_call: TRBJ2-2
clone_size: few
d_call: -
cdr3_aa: CSAPQGTNTGELFF
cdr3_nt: TGCAGTGCTCCTCAGGGGACCAACACCGGGGAGCTGTTTTTT

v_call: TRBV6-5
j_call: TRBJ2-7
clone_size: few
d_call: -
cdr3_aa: CASSSLGGPGLWEQYF
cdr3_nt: TGTGCCAGCAGTTCCTTGGGCGGGCCCGGCCTGTGGGAGCAGTACTTC

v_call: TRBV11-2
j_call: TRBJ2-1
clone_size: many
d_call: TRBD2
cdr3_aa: CASSRGGRYYNEQFF
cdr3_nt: TGTGCCAGCAGCCGGGGGGGACGATACTACAATGAGCAGTTCTTC

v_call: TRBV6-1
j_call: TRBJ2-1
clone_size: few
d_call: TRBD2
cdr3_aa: CASRRTSGPYNEQFF
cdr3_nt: TGTGCCAGCCGCCGGACTAGCGGGCCCTACAATGAGCAGTTCTTC

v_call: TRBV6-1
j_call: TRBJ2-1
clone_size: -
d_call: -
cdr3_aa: CASSDPGGNEQFF
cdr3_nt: TGTGCCAGCAGTGATCCGGGTGGGAATGAGCAGTTCTTC

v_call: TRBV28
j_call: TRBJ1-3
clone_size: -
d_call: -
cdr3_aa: CASSLGPGQFLSGNTIYF
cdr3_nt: TGTGCCAGCAGTTTGGGCCCAGGACAGTTTCTCTCTGGAAACACCATATATTTT

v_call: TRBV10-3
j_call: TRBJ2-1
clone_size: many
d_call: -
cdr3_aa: CAIRAGAGADNEQFF
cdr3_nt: TGTGCCATCAGGGCCGGGGCAGGGGCGGACAATGAGCAGTTCTTC

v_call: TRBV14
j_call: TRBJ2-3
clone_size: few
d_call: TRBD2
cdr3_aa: CASSPRGDSGRNTQYF
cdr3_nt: TGTGCCAGCAGCCCCCGGGGTGATAGCGGGAGAAATACGCAGTATTTT